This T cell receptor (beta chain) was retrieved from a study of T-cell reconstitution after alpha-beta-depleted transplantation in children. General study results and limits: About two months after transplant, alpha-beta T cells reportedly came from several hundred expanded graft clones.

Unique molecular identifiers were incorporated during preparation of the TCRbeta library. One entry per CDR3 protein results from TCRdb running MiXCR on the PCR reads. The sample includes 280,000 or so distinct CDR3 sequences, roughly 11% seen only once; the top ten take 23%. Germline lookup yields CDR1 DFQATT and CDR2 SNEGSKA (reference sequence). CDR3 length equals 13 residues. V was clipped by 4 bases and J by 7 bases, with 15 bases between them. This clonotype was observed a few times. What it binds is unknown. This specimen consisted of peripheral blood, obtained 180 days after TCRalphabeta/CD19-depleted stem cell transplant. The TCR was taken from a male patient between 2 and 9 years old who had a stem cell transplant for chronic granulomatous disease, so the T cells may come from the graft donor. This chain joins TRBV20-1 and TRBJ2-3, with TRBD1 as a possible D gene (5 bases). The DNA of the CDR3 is TGCAGTGCTATGGACATGAACGAAAATACGCAGTATTTT. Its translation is CSAMDMNENTQYF.